This paragraph reports one T cell receptor (beta chain). Its target antigen remains unknown. No clone much larger than this one lies a single base away; base qualities are absent. The immunoSEQ Assay, a bias-controlled multiplex PCR, was used to amplify TCRbeta CDR3 regions from genomic DNA. As for the authors' bioinformatics: The number of nucleated cells in each sample was estimated from the amplification of reference gene primers within the assay. Sequence reads were collapsed and filtered to measure the absolute abundance of every unique TCRbeta CDR3 rearrangement. For each sample, productive Simpson clonality was calculated as the square root of Simpson's diversity index over productive rearrangements. Entries here come from immuneACCESS through TCRdb and include only in-frame sequences with V and J called. Some clones fail to appear in such tables; in the studies checked, an unresolved V gene covers under half of the shortfall, and the cause of the remainder is unknown. That table gives V, J and clone size, and the DNA gave D and trimming. The sample table records roughly 440,000 clones; about nine tenths of these occur just once. The top ten constitute over 9.5% of the sample.

This sample is drawn from a study of blood T cell repertoires in COVID-19 (TCRdb year 2020). Looking at the study overall: Samples from collaborators originated in the United States, Italy and Spain and spanned both the acute and convalescent phases of COVID-19. The prospective study material was composed of cDNA or gDNA derived from T cells, B-cell-depleted T cells, or PBMCs. Deeply sampled blood TCRbeta repertoires from subjects exposed to, actively infected with, or recovered from COVID-19 were included in the dataset. The repertoires were released in a freely available public database meant as a resource for research on the immune response to SARS-CoV-2. Samples were obtained from the ongoing ImmuneRACE study (first 160 participants) and from 1,254 subjects provided by 6 global collaborators. Nearly every sample came with metadata listing a de-identified subject ID, COVID-19 status, age in years and sex. HLA class I and class II types, where available, came from metadata supplied by the sample provider rather than from assay-based typing. General conclusions and limits of the study: The quantity of clinical and demographic metadata differed by source and by participant and was supplied without curation.

From cysteine to phenylalanine, the CDR3 is 13 amino acids long. Only CDR3 DNA is held: 39 bases, read in frame from base 1. As encoded in the germline V gene, CDR1 is SQVTM while CDR2 is ANQGSEA. V is trimmed back by 7 bases and J by 1 base, and the junction contains 4 bases that no gene match accounts for. One collaborating source in Seattle enrolled patients while the patients were actively infected and followed the patients over time throughout the course of disease. Whole blood was collected in K2EDTA tubes by collaborating institutions according to the institutions' own protocols. For TCRbeta analysis, collaborator samples were shipped as frozen whole blood, as isolated PBMCs, or as DNA extracted from either sample type.

The sequence joins TRBV29-1 to TRBJ2-7, with 10 bases in between that match TRBD2. Sequencing input: peripheral blood. The receptor was isolated from a woman aged 50 to 60 with COVID-19, enrolled during active disease. The CDR3 in this case is CSASGGGSYEQYF. In nucleotides, the sequence is TGCAGCGCAAGCGGGGGGGGATCCTACGAGCAGTACTTC.